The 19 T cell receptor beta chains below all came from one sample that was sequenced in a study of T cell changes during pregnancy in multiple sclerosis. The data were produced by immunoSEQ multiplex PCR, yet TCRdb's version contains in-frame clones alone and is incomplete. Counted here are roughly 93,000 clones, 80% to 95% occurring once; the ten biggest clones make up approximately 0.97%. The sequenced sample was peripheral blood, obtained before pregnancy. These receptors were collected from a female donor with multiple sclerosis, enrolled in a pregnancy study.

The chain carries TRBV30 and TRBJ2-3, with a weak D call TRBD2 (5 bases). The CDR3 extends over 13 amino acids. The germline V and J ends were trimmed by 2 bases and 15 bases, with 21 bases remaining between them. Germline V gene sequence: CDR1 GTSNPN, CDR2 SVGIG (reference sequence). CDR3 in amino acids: CAWSWTGWGEVYF. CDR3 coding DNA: TGTGCCTGGAGTTGGACCGGGTGGGGAGAGGTATATTTT.

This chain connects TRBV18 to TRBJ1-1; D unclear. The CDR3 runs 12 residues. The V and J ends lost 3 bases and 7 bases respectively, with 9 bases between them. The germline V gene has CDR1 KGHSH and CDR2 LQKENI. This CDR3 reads CASSPGWSEAFF. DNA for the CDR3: TGTGCCAGCTCACCCGGGTGGAGTGAAGCTTTCTTT.

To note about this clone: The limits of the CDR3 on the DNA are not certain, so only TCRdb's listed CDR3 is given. The CDR3 region is CASSKARYGCIYEQYF. This sequence joins TRBV21-1 and TRBJ2-7; the table gives TRBD2 as D, unverified against the DNA. TRBV21-1 represents a pseudogene. The CDR3 is made up of 16 amino acids, end residues included.

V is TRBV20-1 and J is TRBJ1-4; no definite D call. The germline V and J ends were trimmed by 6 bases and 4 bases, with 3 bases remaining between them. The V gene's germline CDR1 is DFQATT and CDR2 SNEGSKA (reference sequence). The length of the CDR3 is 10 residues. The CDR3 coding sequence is TGCAGTGCGCGTAATGAAAAACTGTTTTTT. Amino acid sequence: CSARNEKLFF.

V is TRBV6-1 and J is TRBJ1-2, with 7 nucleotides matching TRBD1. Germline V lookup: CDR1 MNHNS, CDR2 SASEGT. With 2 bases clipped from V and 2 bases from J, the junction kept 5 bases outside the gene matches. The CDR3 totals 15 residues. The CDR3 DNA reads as TGTGCCAGCAGTGAAAGGGGGGACAGAAACTATGGCTACACCTTC. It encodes CASSERGDRNYGYTF.

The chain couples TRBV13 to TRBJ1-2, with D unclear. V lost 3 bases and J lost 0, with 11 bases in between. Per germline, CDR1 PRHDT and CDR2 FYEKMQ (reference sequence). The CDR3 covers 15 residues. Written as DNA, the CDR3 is TGTGCCAGCAGCTTCAAGACTTTCTCTAACTATGGCTACACCTTC. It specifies CASSFKTFSNYGYTF.

The CDR3 protein is CASRPLAGAQETQYF. CDR3 nucleotide sequence: TGCGCCAGCAGACCTCTCGCGGGAGCCCAAGAGACCCAGTACTTC. The chain links TRBV5-1 to TRBJ2-5; 7 bases match TRBD2. J gave up 1 base and V 5 bases, and 8 bases lay outside the gene matches. The V gene's germline CDR1 is SGHRS and CDR2 YFSETQ. The CDR3 has 15 amino acids. The complete variable domain, with remaining parts taken from reference TRBV5-1 and TRBJ2-5, reads KAGVTQTPRYLIKTRGQQVTLSCSPISGHRSVSWYQQTPGQGLQFLFEYFSETQRNKGNFPGRFSGRQFSNSRSEMNVSTLELGDSALYLCASRPLAGAQETQYFGPGTRLLVL.

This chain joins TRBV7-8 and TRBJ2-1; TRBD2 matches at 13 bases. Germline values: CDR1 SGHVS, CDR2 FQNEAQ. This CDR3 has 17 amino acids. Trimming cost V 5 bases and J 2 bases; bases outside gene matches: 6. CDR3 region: CASSGPGLAGPYNEQFF. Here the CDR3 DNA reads TGTGCCAGCAGCGGGCCGGGACTAGCGGGGCCCTACAATGAGCAGTTCTTC.

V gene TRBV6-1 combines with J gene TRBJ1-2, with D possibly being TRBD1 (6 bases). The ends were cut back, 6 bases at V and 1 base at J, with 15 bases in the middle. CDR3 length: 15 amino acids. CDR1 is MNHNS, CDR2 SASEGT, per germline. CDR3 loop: CASRFGDTYNYGYTF. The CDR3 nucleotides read TGTGCCAGCAGGTTCGGGGACACATATAACTATGGCTACACCTTC.

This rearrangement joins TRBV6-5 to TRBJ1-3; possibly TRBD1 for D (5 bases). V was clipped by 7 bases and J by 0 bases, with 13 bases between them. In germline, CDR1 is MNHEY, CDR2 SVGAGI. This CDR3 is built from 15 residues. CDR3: CASKKQGTSGNTIYF. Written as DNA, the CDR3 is TGTGCCAGCAAGAAGCAGGGTACCTCTGGAAACACCATATATTTT.

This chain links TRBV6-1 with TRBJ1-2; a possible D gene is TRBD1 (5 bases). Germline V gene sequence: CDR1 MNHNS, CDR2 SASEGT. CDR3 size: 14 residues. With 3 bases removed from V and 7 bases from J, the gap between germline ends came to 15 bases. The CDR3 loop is CASSEQGGSGGYTF. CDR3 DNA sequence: TGTGCCAGCAGTGAGCAGGGAGGGTCTGGTGGCTACACCTTC.

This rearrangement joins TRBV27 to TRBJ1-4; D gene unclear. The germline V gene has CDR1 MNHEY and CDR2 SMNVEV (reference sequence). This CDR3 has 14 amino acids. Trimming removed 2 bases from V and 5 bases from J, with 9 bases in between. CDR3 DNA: TGTGCCAGCAGTTTAAAAGGGAGGAATGAAAAACTGTTTTTT. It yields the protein CASSLKGRNEKLFF. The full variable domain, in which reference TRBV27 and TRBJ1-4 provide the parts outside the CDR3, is EAQVTQNPRYLITVTGKKLTVTCSQNMNHEYMSWYRQDPGLGLRQIYYSMNVEVTDKGDVPEGYKVSRKEKRNFPLILESPSPNQTSLYFCASSLKGRNEKLFFGSGTQLSVL.

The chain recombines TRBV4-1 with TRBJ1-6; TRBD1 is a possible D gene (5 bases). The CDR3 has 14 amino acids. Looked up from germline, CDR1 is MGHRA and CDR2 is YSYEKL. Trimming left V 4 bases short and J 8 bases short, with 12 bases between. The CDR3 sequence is CASSPLAGDSPLHF. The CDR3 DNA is TGCGCCAGCAGCCCCCTAGCGGGGGATTCACCCCTCCACTTT.

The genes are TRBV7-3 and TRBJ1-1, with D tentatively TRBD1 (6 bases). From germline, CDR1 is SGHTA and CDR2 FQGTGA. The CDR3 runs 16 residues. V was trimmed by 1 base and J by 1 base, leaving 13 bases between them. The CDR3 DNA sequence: TGTGCCAGCAGCTTAATGGGGGCCGGAACGAACACTGAAGCTTTCTTT. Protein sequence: CASSLMGAGTNTEAFF.

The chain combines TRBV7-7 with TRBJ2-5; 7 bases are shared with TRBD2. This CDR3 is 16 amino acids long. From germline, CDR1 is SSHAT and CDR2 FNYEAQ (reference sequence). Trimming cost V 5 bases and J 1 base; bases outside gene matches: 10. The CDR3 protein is CASSPNPGGGQETQYF. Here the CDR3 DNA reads TGTGCCAGCAGCCCTAACCCGGGGGGAGGCCAAGAGACCCAGTACTTC.

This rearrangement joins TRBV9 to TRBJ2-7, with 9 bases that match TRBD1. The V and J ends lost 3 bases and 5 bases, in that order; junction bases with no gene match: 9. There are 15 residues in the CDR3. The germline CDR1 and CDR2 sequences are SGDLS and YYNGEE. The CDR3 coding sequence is TGTGCCAGCAGCGGGACTACAGGGGGCCGGAACGAGCAGTACTTC. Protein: CASSGTTGGRNEQYF.

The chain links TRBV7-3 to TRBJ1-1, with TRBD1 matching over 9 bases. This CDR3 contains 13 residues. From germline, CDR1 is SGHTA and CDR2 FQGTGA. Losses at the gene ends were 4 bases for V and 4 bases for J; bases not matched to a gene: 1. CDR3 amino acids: CASSSQGATEAFF. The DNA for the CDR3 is TGTGCCAGCAGCTCACAGGGGGCCACTGAAGCTTTCTTT.

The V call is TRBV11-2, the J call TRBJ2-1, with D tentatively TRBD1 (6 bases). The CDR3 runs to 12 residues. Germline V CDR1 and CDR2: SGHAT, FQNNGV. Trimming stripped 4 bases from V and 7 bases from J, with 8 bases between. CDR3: CASSYRENEQFF. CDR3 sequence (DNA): TGTGCCAGCAGCTACAGGGAGAATGAGCAGTTCTTC.

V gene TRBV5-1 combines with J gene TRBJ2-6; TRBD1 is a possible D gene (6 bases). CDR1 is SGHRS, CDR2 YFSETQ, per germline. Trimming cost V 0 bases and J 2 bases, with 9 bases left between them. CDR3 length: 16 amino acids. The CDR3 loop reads CASSLAGVAGANVLTF. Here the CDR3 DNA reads TGCGCCAGCAGCTTGGCAGGGGTGGCTGGGGCCAACGTCCTGACTTTC.